These 9 T cell receptor beta chains share one sample of origin, sequenced in a study of CD8 T cells in ankylosing spondylitis. Study results and limitations: Among TCR beta sequences, a motif of roughly 8 highly homologous variants appeared characteristic of ankylosing spondylitis blood.

TCRdb reanalysed the 5' RACE reads using MiXCR and keeps one entry per CDR3 protein. The repertoire holds hundreds of thousands of distinct CDR3 sequences, with 12% as singletons. The antigens these receptors bind are not known. Sequenced: blood, either unsorted or a sorted T cell fraction (not recorded which). The receptors come from a male donor with ankylosing spondylitis.

This clonotype was seen more than once but under ten times. V usage is TRBV6-1 and J usage is TRBJ1-6, with 7 bases lining up with TRBD1. The CDR3 has 14 residues. V shed 11 bases, J shed 8 bases, and the junction held 12 bases outside the gene matches. The germline V gene encodes CDR1 MNHNS and CDR2 SASEGT. In nucleotides, the CDR3 is TGTGCCGCCGGGGCAGGGGGAGGATATTCACCCCTCCACTTT. Translation gives CAAGAGGGYSPLHF.

This clonotype was seen only a few times. This chain uses TRBV20-1 with TRBJ2-3, with 7 positions matching TRBD2. The CDR3 length is 15 residues. Germline CDR1 and CDR2: DFQATT and SNEGSKA (reference sequence). V shed 6 bases and J 0 bases; nucleotides not matched to a gene: 9. Written as DNA, the CDR3 is TGCAGTGCCATACTAGCGCCTTTAAGCACAGATACGCAGTATTTT. Its protein product is CSAILAPLSTDTQYF.

This clonotype was observed many times. The chain has TRBV29-1 and TRBJ2-2; D is unclear. The CDR3 covers 13 residues. Trimming left V 5 bases short and J 1 base short, with 8 bases between. Per germline, CDR1 SQVTM and CDR2 ANQGSEA. For the CDR3, the DNA is TGCAGCGTTTTTCATGAGAACACCGGGGAGCTGTTTTTT. This gives the protein CSVFHENTGELFF.

The chain links TRBV20-1 to TRBJ2-7; 11 bases fit TRBD2. Germline loops: CDR1 DFQATT, CDR2 SNEGSKA (reference sequence). V lost 0 bases, J lost 3 bases, and 7 bases stayed unmatched. The CDR3 is 16 residues long. The CDR3 DNA reads as TGCAGTGCTAGAGACCTTTTAGCGGGAGGGGACTACGAGCAGTACTTC. Protein product: CSARDLLAGGDYEQYF.

This clonotype has more than one count but fewer than ten. The rearrangement uses TRBV7-2 and TRBJ2-2; D might be TRBD2 (6 bases). The germline gives CDR1 SGHTA, CDR2 FQGNSA. This CDR3 has 14 residues. The V end lost 4 bases, the J end lost 3 bases, and 9 bases lay between the germline ends. CDR3 nucleotides: TGTGCCAGCAGCTCGACTAGACACACCGGGGAGCTGTTTTTT. Its protein is CASSSTRHTGELFF. Variable domain in full (rest from reference TRBV7-2 and TRBJ2-2): GAGVSQSPSNKVTEKGKDVELRCDPISGHTALYWYRQSLGQGLEFLIYFQGNSAPDKSGLPSDRFSAERTGGSVSTLTIQRTQQEDSAVYLCASSSTRHTGELFFGEGSRLTVL.

This clonotype was observed a handful of times. CDR3 DNA sequence: TGCAGTGCCACCGGAGGCACTGGAAACACCATATATTTT. It specifies CSATGGTGNTIYF. V usage is TRBV20-1 and J usage is TRBJ1-3; D ambiguous. The CDR3 totals 13 residues. Germline V gene sequence: CDR1 DFQATT, CDR2 SNEGSKA (reference sequence). Deletions cut 6 bases from V and 2 bases from J, with 11 bases between.

This clonotype was counted only a few times. As DNA, the CDR3 is TGTGCCACCAGTGAAAGGGACCTTTTCCACCCCCTGTTCTTC. Translated, it gives CATSERDLFHPLFF. The chain links TRBV24-1 to TRBJ2-1, with D perhaps being TRBD1 or TRBD2 (5 bases each). The V gene's germline CDR1 is KGHDR and CDR2 SFDVKD. V was trimmed by 4 bases and J by 15 bases, leaving 21 bases between them. The CDR3 has 14 amino acids.

J is TRBJ1-6 and V is TRBV7-2; D is possibly TRBD1 (6 bases). Between the trimmed V and J ends, which lost 1 base and 6 bases, there was a span of 10 bases. The length of the CDR3 is 15 residues. Germline CDR1 SGHTA, CDR2 FQGNSA. The CDR3 loop is CASSLGGASNSPLHF. Here the CDR3 DNA reads TGTGCCAGCAGCTTAGGGGGGGCGTCTAATTCACCCCTCCACTTT.

The sample holds many counts of this clonotype. The V and J genes are TRBV20-1 and TRBJ2-3, with 8 bases that match TRBD1. The V segment lost 1 base and the J segment 3 bases; nucleotides outside the gene matches: 6. The CDR3 is 15 residues long. Germline CDR1 reads DFQATT; CDR2 reads SNEGSKA (reference sequence). As DNA, the CDR3 is TGCAGTGCTAGAGGAGGACAGGGTATAACAGATACGCAGTATTTT. Translated: CSARGGQGITDTQYF.